Listed below are T cell receptor beta chains from one sample, sequenced in a study of molecular identifiers for immune sequencing clone quantification. Via MiXCR, TCRdb re-called the PCR reads, giving one row per CDR3 protein. The data hold more than 450,000 distinct CDR3 sequences, with over 20% observed a single time. Sequences were obtained from naive CD8+ T cells from blood, with Jurkat cell RNA spiked in. These receptors all come from a human donor in good health. Some libraries in this study had Jurkat cell RNA spiked in. CDR3s include the opening cysteine and the closing phenylalanine or tryptophan.

>TRBJ2-3|TRBV9
CASSRARRGAQELTDTQYF
>TRBJ2-3|TRBV30
CAWSVGQGADTQYF
>TRBJ2-7|TRBV4-1
CASRDRLAGDYEQYF
>TRBJ1-2|TRBV12-3/TRBV12-4
CASSMTGFYGYTF
>TRBJ2-1|TRBV20-1
CSARDKVGPTYNEQFF
>TRBJ1-6|TRBV6-5
CASSYRVTSPLHF
>TRBJ2-3|TRBV11-2
CASSSPGEGWTDTQYF
>TRBJ2-5|TRBV25-1
CASSFRDSRETQYF
>TRBJ2-1|TRBV27
CASSLGPDNSYNEQFF
>TRBJ2-7|TRBV29-1
CSIRDSTYEQYF
>TRBJ2-3|TRBV2
CASSEPFGGPSDTQYF
>TRBJ2-1|TRBV11-2
CASSPWTAKYEQLF
>TRBJ2-5|TRBV5-8
CASSQEWETQYF
>TRBJ2-3|TRBV11-2
CASSLLGRTDTQYF
>TRBJ2-7|TRBV30
CAWSMSVSREQYF
>TRBJ2-3|TRBV9
CASSDDRYTQYF
>TRBJ2-1|TRBV25-1
CASSDYGRSGGAYNEQFF
>TRBJ2-7|TRBV6-2/TRBV6-3
CASSPGGLSYEQYF
>TRBJ2-3|TRBV12-3/TRBV12-4
CASRTDTDTQYF
>TRBJ1-4|TRBV5-6
CASSQIGEKLFF
>TRBJ2-5|TRBV12-3/TRBV12-4
CASSEGQSGTQYF
>TRBJ2-7|TRBV6-2/TRBV6-3
CASSPTPDPLEQYF
>TRBJ2-3|TRBV5-4
CASSLASANTQYF
>TRBJ1-1|TRBV29-1
CSVYGSVGVAEAFF
>TRBJ2-1|TRBV7-9
CASSPPSDRVSYNEQFF
>TRBJ2-7|TRBV6-1
CASSEAGYSYEQYF
>TRBJ1-6|TRBV19
CASSIWDSNSPLHF
>TRBJ1-3|TRBV4-1
CASSQKTGGFGGNTIYF
>TRBJ1-5|TRBV12-3/TRBV12-4
CASSPADWAENQPQHF
>TRBJ2-3|TRBV29-1
CSVAPFGRQLGTDTQYF
>TRBJ1-5|TRBV3-1
CASSQDGQGSNQPQHF
>TRBJ2-7|TRBV20-1
CSARGPENSYEQYF
>TRBJ2-3|TRBV12-3/TRBV12-4
CASSGLAGGLSTDTQYF
>TRBJ2-7|TRBV9
CASSVDLDYEQYF
>TRBJ1-1|TRBV5-1
CASRPGSMNTEAFF
>TRBJ2-1|TRBV28
CASSLGEYLEGEQFF
>TRBJ2-2|TRBV13
CASTKRAVGTGELFF
>TRBJ1-1|TRBV10-3
CATWDSENTEAFF
>TRBJ2-5|TRBV5-6
CASSLATGWETQYF
>TRBJ2-3|TRBV7-9
CASSLRDTQYF
>TRBJ2-1|TRBV19
CASSIGTGVGNEQFF
>TRBJ2-5|TRBV15
CATSTGLEEAQYF